A single sample is the source of the 9 T cell receptor beta chains below, sequenced in a study of blood T cell repertoires in COVID-19. Profiling relied on immunoSEQ multiplex PCR, and the TCRdb table lists in-frame clones only, not all of them. Of fewer than 140,000 clones in the sample, 71% are singletons; the top ten hold approximately 0.9%. Sequenced input: peripheral blood. The source of these receptors is a human donor with acute or convalescent COVID-19. The donor label of this sample is uncertain.

The chain uses TRBV12-3 or TRBV12-4 and TRBJ2-3, with 7 bases lining up with TRBD2. The length of the CDR3 is 13 residues. V gave up 8 bases and J gave up 4 bases; unmatched junction bases: 6. CDR3 DNA sequence: TGTGCCAGCTCCCCGGGAGGACCAGATACGCAGTATTTT. Its protein is CASSPGGPDTQYF.

DNA for the CDR3: TGTGCCAGCAGTTTCGGGACTAGCGGTACAGATACGCAGTATTTT. This sequence encodes CASSFGTSGTDTQYF. V usage is TRBV27 and J usage is TRBJ2-3; 11 bases are shared with TRBD2. The V gene end was trimmed by 3 bases and the J gene end by 3 bases; junction bases not matched to a gene: 2. This CDR3 has 15 amino acids. The germline gives CDR1 MNHEY, CDR2 SMNVEV (reference sequence).

The V and J genes are TRBV7-2 and TRBJ2-5; D might be TRBD2 (6 bases). Trimming left V 1 base short and J 5 bases short, with 14 bases between. The CDR3 contains 15 residues. CDR1 and CDR2 (germline): SGHTA, FQGNSA. The CDR3 region is CASSLVAGSRETQYF. As DNA, the CDR3 is TGTGCCAGCAGCTTAGTTGCGGGGTCAAGGGAGACCCAGTACTTC.

In its sample, this clone was seen a few times. The chain is built from TRBV3-1 (or the pseudogene TRBV3-2) and TRBJ1-2, with D maybe TRBD1 (6 bases). CDR1 is LGHDT, CDR2 YNNKEL, per germline (reference sequence). This CDR3 spans 15 amino acids. Trimming stripped 5 bases from V and 2 bases from J, with 15 bases between. The CDR3 nucleotides are TGTGCCAGCAGCTTGTTAGGGACATCCAACTATGGCTACACCTTC. Translated: CASSLLGTSNYGYTF.

The chain employs TRBV18 and TRBJ1-2, with TRBD1 as a possible D gene (5 bases). CDR1 is KGHSH, CDR2 LQKENI, per germline. The CDR3 runs 13 residues. Trimming stripped 0 bases from V and 5 bases from J, with 7 bases between. For the CDR3, the DNA is TGTGCCAGCTCACCACCGGGACTTTATGGCTACACCTTC. It specifies CASSPPGLYGYTF. Together with reference TRBV18 and TRBJ1-2, the CDR3 gives the full variable domain: NAGVMQNPRHLVRRRGQEARLRCSPMKGHSHVYWYRQLPEEGLKFMVYLQKENIIDESGMPKERFSAEFPKEGPSILRIQQVVRGDSAAYFCASSPPGLYGYTFGSGTRLTVV.

The gene calls are TRBV6-1 and TRBJ2-7; TRBD1 aligns across 7 bases. This CDR3 is built from 13 residues. Germline CDR1 is MNHNS and CDR2 is SASEGT. With 0 bases clipped from V and 6 bases from J, the junction kept 2 bases outside the gene matches. CDR3 sequence (DNA): TGTGCCAGCAGTGAAGCTCGACAGGGCGAGCAGTACTTC. It translates to CASSEARQGEQYF.

This clone appeared a few times. This chain uses TRBV4-1 with TRBJ2-5; a weak D match, TRBD2 (6 bases). Germline V gene sequence: CDR1 MGHRA, CDR2 YSYEKL. The CDR3 contains 15 residues. V dropped 2 bases and J dropped 1 base, with 11 bases sitting between them. The CDR3 nucleotides read TGCGCCAGCAGCCAAATACGACTAGGCCAAGAGACCCAGTACTTC. This translates into CASSQIRLGQETQYF.

The chain combines TRBV2 with TRBJ2-7; D is undetermined. Deletions cut 3 bases from V and 3 bases from J, with 6 bases between. There are 12 residues in the CDR3. Germline CDR1 is SNHLY and CDR2 is FYNNEI. As DNA, the CDR3 is TGTGCCAGCAGTGAGTACAGCTACGAGCAGTACGTC. This encodes CASSEYSYEQYV.

The chain carries TRBV2 and TRBJ1-1; tentatively, D is TRBD1 (6 bases). This CDR3 has 13 residues. The V end lost 5 bases, the J end lost 0 bases, and 7 bases lay between the germline ends. Per germline, CDR1 SNHLY and CDR2 FYNNEI. The CDR3 reads CASSRGMNTEAFF. The CDR3 DNA is TGTGCCAGCAGTAGGGGGATGAACACTGAAGCTTTCTTT.